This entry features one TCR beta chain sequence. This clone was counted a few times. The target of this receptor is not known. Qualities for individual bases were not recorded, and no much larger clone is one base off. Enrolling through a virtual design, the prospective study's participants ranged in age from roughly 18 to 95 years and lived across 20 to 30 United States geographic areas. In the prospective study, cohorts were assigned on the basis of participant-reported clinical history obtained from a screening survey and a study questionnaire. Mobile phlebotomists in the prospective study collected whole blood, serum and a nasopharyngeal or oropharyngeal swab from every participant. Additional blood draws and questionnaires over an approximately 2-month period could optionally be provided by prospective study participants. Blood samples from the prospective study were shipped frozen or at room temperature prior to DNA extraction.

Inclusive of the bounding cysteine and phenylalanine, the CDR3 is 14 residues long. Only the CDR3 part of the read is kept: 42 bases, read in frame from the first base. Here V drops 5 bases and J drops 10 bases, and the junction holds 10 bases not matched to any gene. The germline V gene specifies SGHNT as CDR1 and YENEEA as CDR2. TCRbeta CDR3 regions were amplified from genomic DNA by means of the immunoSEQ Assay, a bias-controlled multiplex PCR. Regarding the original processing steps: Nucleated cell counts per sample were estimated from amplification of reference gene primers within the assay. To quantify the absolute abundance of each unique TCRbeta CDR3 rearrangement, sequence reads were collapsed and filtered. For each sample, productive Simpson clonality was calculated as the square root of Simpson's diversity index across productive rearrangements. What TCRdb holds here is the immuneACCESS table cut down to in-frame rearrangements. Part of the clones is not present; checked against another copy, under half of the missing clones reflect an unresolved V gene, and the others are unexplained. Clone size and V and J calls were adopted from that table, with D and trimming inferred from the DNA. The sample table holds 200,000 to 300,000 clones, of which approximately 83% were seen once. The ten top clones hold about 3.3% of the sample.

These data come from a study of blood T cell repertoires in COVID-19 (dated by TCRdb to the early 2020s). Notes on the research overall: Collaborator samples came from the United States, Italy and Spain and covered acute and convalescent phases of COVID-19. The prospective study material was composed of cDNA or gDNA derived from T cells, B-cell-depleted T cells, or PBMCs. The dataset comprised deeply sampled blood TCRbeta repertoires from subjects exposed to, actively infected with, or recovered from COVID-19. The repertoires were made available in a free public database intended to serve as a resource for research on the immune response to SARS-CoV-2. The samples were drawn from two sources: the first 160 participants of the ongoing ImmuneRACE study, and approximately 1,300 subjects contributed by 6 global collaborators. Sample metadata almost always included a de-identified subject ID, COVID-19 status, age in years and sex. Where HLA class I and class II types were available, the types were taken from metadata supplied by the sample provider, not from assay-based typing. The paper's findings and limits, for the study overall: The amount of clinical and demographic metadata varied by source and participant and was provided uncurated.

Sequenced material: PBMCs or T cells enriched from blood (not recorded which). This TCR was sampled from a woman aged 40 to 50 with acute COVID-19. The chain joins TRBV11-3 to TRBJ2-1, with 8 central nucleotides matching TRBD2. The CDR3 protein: CASSLSGTRDEQFF. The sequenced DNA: TGTGCCAGCAGCCTATCCGGGACTAGAGACGAGCAGTTCTTC.